The 21 T cell receptor beta chains presented below share a single source sample, sequenced in a study of resident and recirculating memory T cells in vitiligo. Sequenced by immunoSEQ multiplex PCR; TCRdb stores in-frame clones only, minus some. The data contain 65,000 to 80,000 clones, roughly nine tenths of them singletons. Sequenced input: blood. The receptors derive from a male donor with vitiligo.

This sequence joins TRBV11-1 and TRBJ2-7; 7 bases match TRBD1. Germline CDR1 and CDR2: SGHAT and FQDESV (reference sequence). This CDR3 has 15 residues. With V trimmed by 3 bases and J by 3 bases, 8 bases remained unmatched. This CDR3 reads CASSFHRQGVYEQYF. CDR3 bases: TGTGCCAGCAGCTTCCATCGACAGGGAGTCTACGAGCAGTACTTC.

This chain links TRBV5-4 with TRBJ2-7; D is possibly TRBD2 (6 bases). The V gene lost 4 bases and the J gene lost 0 bases, with 14 bases spanning the gap. This CDR3 contains 15 residues. Germline V gene data show CDR1 as SGHNT and CDR2 as YYREEE (reference sequence). CDR3 sequence reads: CASSRGTSTSYEQYF. The CDR3 bases are TGTGCCAGCAGCCGCGGGACCTCCACCTCCTACGAGCAGTACTTC. Looking up the rest from reference TRBV5-4 and TRBJ2-7 gives the full variable domain: ETGVTQSPTHLIKTRGQQVTLRCSSQSGHNTVSWYQQALGQGPQFIFQYYREEENGRGNFPPRFSGLQFPNYSSELNVNALELDDSALYLCASSRGTSTSYEQYFGPGTRLTVT.

A single count supports this clone. This chain joins TRBV7-8 and TRBJ1-5; no clear D gene. The V and J ends lost 2 bases and 4 bases respectively, with 12 bases between them. The CDR3 is made up of 15 amino acids. The germline CDR1 and CDR2 sequences are SGHVS and FQNEAQ. The CDR3 DNA follows: TGTGCCAGCAGCTTATTGGTTATAGCAAATCAGCCCCAGCATTTT. This gives the protein CASSLLVIANQPQHF. Combining the CDR3 with reference TRBV7-8 and TRBJ1-5 gives the whole variable domain GAGVSQSPRYKVAKRGQDVALRCDPISGHVSLFWYQQALGQGPEFLTYFQNEAQLDKSGLPSDRFFAERPEGSVSTLKIQRTQQEDSAVYLCASSLLVIANQPQHFGDGTRLSIL.

The rearrangement links TRBV18 to TRBJ1-3; a possible D gene is TRBD1 (5 bases). Deletions cut 0 bases from V and 6 bases from J, with 15 bases between. The CDR3 extends over 16 amino acids. Germline CDR1 reads KGHSH; CDR2 reads LQKENI. The CDR3 bases are TGTGCCAGCTCACCACCCTCTAACAGGCTGGAAAACACCATATATTTT. Translation: CASSPPSNRLENTIYF.

V is TRBV18 and J is TRBJ1-2; TRBD1 matches 7 bases. J was trimmed by 2 bases and V by 6 bases; bases with no gene match: 12. Germline values: CDR1 KGHSH, CDR2 LQKENI. CDR3 length: 16 residues. CDR3 DNA: TGTGCCAGCTCCCCAGGGGGACAGCAGGGAAACTATGGCTACACCTTC. It is translated as CASSPGGQQGNYGYTF.

This chain uses TRBV15 with TRBJ1-1, with D perhaps matching TRBD1 (6 bases). Germline CDR1 reads LNHNV; CDR2 reads YYDKDF (reference sequence). The germline V and J ends were trimmed by 4 bases and 7 bases, with 16 bases remaining between them. The CDR3 loop spans 14 amino acids. This CDR3 is CATSTGRGEIEAFF. The CDR3 region has the DNA TGTGCCACCAGCACGGGCAGGGGAGAGATTGAAGCTTTCTTT. The variable domain in full, with the rest retrieved from reference TRBV15 and TRBJ1-1, is DAMVIQNPRYQVTQFGKPVTLSCSQTLNHNVMYWYQQKSSQAPKLLFHYYDKDFNNEADTPDNFQSRRPNTSFCFLDIRSPGLGDTAMYLCATSTGRGEIEAFFGQGTRLTVV.

The rearrangement joins TRBV4-3 to TRBJ2-1; 7 bases match TRBD1. Germline V gives CDR1 LGHNA, CDR2 YSLEER. The CDR3 covers 17 residues. V was pared by 0 bases and J by 9 bases, with 14 bases of the junction left unmatched. This CDR3 is CASSQEDPRQGFSEQFF. The CDR3 coding sequence is TGCGCCAGCAGCCAAGAAGATCCGAGACAGGGTTTCAGTGAGCAGTTCTTC.

CDR3 coding DNA: TGTGCCAGCGGGCCAGGGGGCTATGGCTACACCTTC. Protein: CASGPGGYGYTF. The chain employs TRBV28 and TRBJ1-2, with 7 bases lining up with TRBD1. Trimming took 8 bases from V and 4 from J; bases not matched to a gene: 4. This CDR3 contains 12 residues. Germline values: CDR1 MDHEN, CDR2 SYDVKM.

The chain recombines TRBV10-3 with TRBJ2-6; D perhaps matches TRBD2 (6 bases). Germline V lookup: CDR1 ENHRY, CDR2 SYGVKD. Trimming took off 3 bases at V and 2 bases at J, with 11 bases between the two ends. The CDR3 has 16 amino acids. CDR3 bases: TGTGCCATCAGTGAAGGTGGAGGGCCTGGGGCCAACGTCCTGACTTTC. It codes for CAISEGGGPGANVLTF.

This clone was seen more than once but under ten times. The rearrangement links TRBV5-1 to TRBJ2-1; D is possibly TRBD2 (6 bases). There are 15 residues in the CDR3. V shed 1 base and J shed 2 bases, with 10 bases lying between them. CDR1 and CDR2 (germline): SGHRS, YFSETQ. In DNA, the CDR3 is TGCGCCAGCAGCTTGCGGGGGATCACCTACAATGAGCAGTTCTTC. It specifies CASSLRGITYNEQFF.

This clone came up once. The chain joins TRBV4-2 to TRBJ2-1, with 9 bases identical to TRBD2. The CDR3 sequence is 17 residues long. The germline V gene has CDR1 LGHNA and CDR2 YNFKEQ. The V gene end was trimmed by 0 bases and the J gene end by 8 bases; junction bases not matched to a gene: 11. CDR3 coding DNA: TGTGCCAGCAGCCAAGATCATTTCTCGGGACTAGCTGATGAGCAGTTCTTC. Translated, it gives CASSQDHFSGLADEQFF.

The rearrangement uses TRBV20-1 and TRBJ2-7; 7 bases agree with TRBD1. The CDR3 has 11 residues. The germline V gene encodes CDR1 DFQATT and CDR2 SNEGSKA (reference sequence). The V and J ends lost 0 bases and 7 bases, in that order; junction bases with no gene match: 0. Here the CDR3 DNA reads TGCAGTGCTAGAGAGGACAGGGAGCAGTACTTC. It codes for CSAREDREQYF.

This rearrangement joins TRBV5-1 to TRBJ1-4, with 9 bases that match TRBD1. V dropped 1 base and J dropped 3; count of bases not matched to a gene: 10. The germline V gene encodes CDR1 SGHRS and CDR2 YFSETQ. The CDR3 length is 18 residues. CDR3 sequence: CASSLSPTTGGANEKLFF. In DNA, the CDR3 is TGCGCCAGCAGCTTGTCGCCAACGACAGGGGGGGCTAATGAAAAACTGTTTTTT. The variable domain in full, with the rest retrieved from reference TRBV5-1 and TRBJ1-4, is KAGVTQTPRYLIKTRGQQVTLSCSPISGHRSVSWYQQTPGQGLQFLFEYFSETQRNKGNFPGRFSGRQFSNSRSEMNVSTLELGDSALYLCASSLSPTTGGANEKLFFGSGTQLSVL.

This chain joins TRBV5-1 and TRBJ2-1; tentative D call: TRBD1 (5 bases). Germline values: CDR1 SGHRS, CDR2 YFSETQ. V lost 5 bases and J lost 4, with 13 bases in between. This CDR3 contains 14 residues. The chain's CDR3 is CASRVQGSYNEQFF. The CDR3 DNA reads TGCGCCAGCAGGGTCCAGGGCTCTTACAATGAGCAGTTCTTC.

The count of this clone is one. The V gene is TRBV28, the J gene TRBJ2-2; possible D gene TRBD1, 6 bases. The V gene's germline CDR1 is MDHEN and CDR2 SYDVKM. V was trimmed by 2 bases and J by 3 bases, leaving 19 bases between them. The CDR3 runs to 18 residues. The CDR3 is CASSLHKGRGGDTGELFF. The CDR3 nucleotides are TGTGCCAGCAGTTTACACAAGGGCAGGGGTGGGGACACCGGGGAGCTGTTTTTT.

Only a few counts were recorded for this clone. The gene calls are TRBV4-2 and TRBJ2-7, with a possible D match to TRBD2 (7 bases). From germline, CDR1 is LGHNA and CDR2 YNFKEQ. The CDR3 length is 17 residues. V dropped 4 bases and J dropped 6 bases, with 25 bases sitting between them. CDR3 DNA sequence: TGTGCCAGCAGCCTGCCGGGGGGCGGGAGCCAGCGGACCGAGCAGTACTTC. Amino acids: CASSLPGGGSQRTEQYF.

The chain is built from TRBV28 and TRBJ2-7; tentative D call: TRBD1 (6 bases). Germline V gene lookup returns CDR1 MDHEN and CDR2 SYDVKM. The CDR3 totals 13 residues. Trimming cost V 2 bases and J 6 bases, with 11 bases left between them. The CDR3, as DNA: TGTGCCAGCAGTTTAGGACAGAAGCGCGAGCAGTACTTC. Amino acids: CASSLGQKREQYF.

The rearrangement uses TRBV27 and TRBJ2-3; 8 bases map to TRBD1. V gave up 6 bases and J gave up 0 bases; unmatched junction bases: 8. The CDR3 is 16 amino acids. CDR1 MNHEY and CDR2 SMNVEV come from the germline V gene (reference sequence). This CDR3 reads CASSHYRDRSTDTQYF. DNA of the CDR3: TGTGCCAGCAGCCACTACAGGGACAGGAGCACAGATACGCAGTATTTT.

This chain joins TRBV14 and TRBJ2-1, with TRBD2 matching 13 bases. CDR1 and CDR2 (germline): SGHDN, FVKESK. There are 18 residues in the CDR3. The V segment lost 2 bases and the J segment 8 bases; nucleotides outside the gene matches: 12. The CDR3: CASSQWALTSGRNDEQFF. The CDR3 nucleotides read TGTGCCAGCAGCCAATGGGCCCTGACTAGCGGGAGGAACGATGAGCAGTTCTTC.

V and J are TRBV28 and TRBJ1-4, with a possible D match to TRBD1 (6 bases). Germline CDR1 reads MDHEN; CDR2 reads SYDVKM. The CDR3 totals 15 residues. Trimming stripped 1 base from V and 3 bases from J, with 9 bases between. The CDR3, as DNA: TGTGCCAGCAGTTTATTACAGGGAGCTAATGAAAAACTGTTTTTT. This translates into CASSLLQGANEKLFF.

V gene TRBV7-8 combines with J gene TRBJ1-5, with TRBD1 as a possible D gene (6 bases). Germline loops: CDR1 SGHVS, CDR2 FQNEAQ. Trimming cost V 3 bases and J 3 bases, with 9 bases left between them. The CDR3 spans 14 residues. As DNA, the CDR3 is TGTGCCAGCAGCTTCCGGGACACCAATCAGCCCCAGCATTTT. This codes for CASSFRDTNQPQHF.